This entry lists 21 T cell receptor beta chains sequenced from one sample in a study of shared clonotypes between healthy human individuals. The repertoire was sequenced with immunoSEQ multiplex PCR; TCRdb's copy has only in-frame clones and lacks some. The sample lists nearly 750,000 clones, roughly 72% occurring once. The sequencing input was memory CD4+ T cells sorted from blood. As to subset: CD45RA-negative fraction. These receptors were collected from a woman aged 25 to 39 in good health.

The genes are TRBV19 and TRBJ2-2; D may be TRBD2 (6 bases). Germline CDR1 LNHDA, CDR2 SQIVND (reference sequence). This CDR3 is built from 15 residues. Trimming removed 5 bases from V and 7 bases from J, with 17 bases in between. CDR3 in DNA: TGTGCCAGTAGTCACTTTCTAGCGTATGGCGGGGAGCTGTTTTTT. This encodes CASSHFLAYGGELFF.

The chain recombines TRBV9 with TRBJ1-4; no firm D call. V lost 0 bases, J lost 10 bases, and 4 bases lay in between. Germline CDR1 is SGDLS and CDR2 is YYNGEE. CDR3 length equals 11 residues. For the CDR3, the DNA is TGTGCCAGCAGCGTAGGACGAAAACTGTTTTTT. Residues: CASSVGRKLFF.

This clone has only one observation. The chain combines TRBV5-1 with TRBJ1-4; tentative D call: TRBD1 (5 bases). Germline CDR1 is SGHRS and CDR2 is YFSETQ. With 3 bases removed from V and 7 bases from J, the gap between germline ends came to 13 bases. The CDR3 runs to 14 residues. CDR3 region: CASSYGRGFEKLFF. CDR3 DNA: TGCGCCAGCAGCTATGGGCGGGGGTTTGAAAAACTGTTTTTT.

The genes are TRBV5-1 and TRBJ1-2; D not certain. Germline V lookup: CDR1 SGHRS, CDR2 YFSETQ. V lost 4 bases, J lost 8 bases, and 15 bases lay in between. This CDR3 has 13 amino acids. The CDR3 region has the DNA TGCGCCAGCAGCCCAAGGACGGACGTAGGCTACACCTTC. Protein product: CASSPRTDVGYTF.

A few counts support this clone. J is TRBJ1-1 and V is TRBV4-2, with D unclear. V was cut by 3 bases and J by 1 base, with 12 bases left in between. The germline CDR1 and CDR2 sequences are LGHNA and YNFKEQ. This CDR3 has 15 amino acids. DNA of the CDR3: TGTGCCAGCAGCCAGGCGGTAAAGGGGAACACTGAAGCTTTCTTT. Translating it yields CASSQAVKGNTEAFF.

This clone was recorded a few times. In DNA, the CDR3 is TGCGCCAGCAGTGAGTATGGAGGAAACACCGGGGAGCTGTTTTTT. Protein sequence: CASSEYGGNTGELFF. The chain employs TRBV10-2 and TRBJ2-2; possibly TRBD2 for D (5 bases). Trimming cost V 1 base and J 2 bases, with 8 bases left between them. Germline V lookup: CDR1 WSHSY, CDR2 SAAADI. CDR3 length: 15 residues.

The gene calls are TRBV18 and TRBJ2-1; 8 bases match TRBD2. Germline trimming cut 4 bases from V and 0 bases from J; bases unmatched to any gene: 2. The CDR3 totals 15 residues. Germline V lookup: CDR1 KGHSH, CDR2 LQKENI. CDR3 sequence reads: CASSLGTSSYNEQFF. The DNA for the CDR3 is TGTGCCAGCTCACTAGGGACTAGCTCCTACAATGAGCAGTTCTTC. The variable domain in full, completed from reference TRBV18 and TRBJ2-1, reads NAGVMQNPRHLVRRRGQEARLRCSPMKGHSHVYWYRQLPEEGLKFMVYLQKENIIDESGMPKERFSAEFPKEGPSILRIQQVVRGDSAAYFCASSLGTSSYNEQFFGPGTRLTVL.

The chain uses TRBV5-1 and TRBJ2-5; the match to TRBD1 covers 7 bases. Germline V gene lookup returns CDR1 SGHRS and CDR2 YFSETQ. V lost 3 bases to trimming and J lost 2 bases; unmatched junction nucleotides: 4. This CDR3 is built from 14 residues. The CDR3 loop reads CASSSPRGQETQYF. Here the CDR3 DNA reads TGCGCCAGCAGCTCACCCAGGGGGCAAGAGACCCAGTACTTC.

DNA for the CDR3: TGTGCCAGCAGTGTTCAGGGGACGGGGAATACGCAGTATTTT. Its protein product is CASSVQGTGNTQYF. The chain employs TRBV6-1 and TRBJ2-3; tentative D call: TRBD1 (6 bases). This CDR3 region has 14 residues. Trimming shortened V by 4 bases and J by 7 bases, and 15 bases separated the two germline ends. The germline V gene has CDR1 MNHNS and CDR2 SASEGT.

This chain joins TRBV28 and TRBJ1-2, with D perhaps matching TRBD1 (6 bases). The V gene's germline CDR1 is MDHEN and CDR2 SYDVKM. Between the trimmed V and J ends, which lost 7 bases and 8 bases, there was a span of 26 bases. The CDR3 extends over 16 amino acids. The DNA for the CDR3 is TGTGCCAGCACCCTTCTCTTGAGGGGGGCTGGTCGAGGCTACACCTTC. This gives the protein CASTLLLRGAGRGYTF.

The CDR3 DNA reads as TGTGCCAGCAGCTTGCCACAGGGAGTGGAGCAGTACTTC. It translates to CASSLPQGVEQYF. The V and J genes are TRBV7-8 and TRBJ2-7; tentative D call: TRBD1 (6 bases). Between the trimmed V and J ends, which lost 3 bases and 7 bases, there was a span of 13 bases. Germline values: CDR1 SGHVS, CDR2 FQNEAQ. CDR3 size: 13 residues.

V and J are TRBV2 and TRBJ2-2; D might be TRBD1 (5 bases). The V end was cut by 2 bases, the J end by 5 bases, with 12 bases between. This CDR3 comprises 15 residues. CDR1 is SNHLY, CDR2 FYNNEI, per germline. The CDR3 nucleotides are TGTGCCAGCAGTGAACAGGGCATTGGGACCGGGGAGCTGTTTTTT. It yields the protein CASSEQGIGTGELFF. Full variable domain (outside the CDR3, taken from reference TRBV2 and TRBJ2-2): EPEVTQTPSHQVTQMGQEVILRCVPISNHLYFYWYRQILGQKVEFLVSFYNNEISEKSEIFDDQFSVERPDGSNFTLKIRSTKLEDSAMYFCASSEQGIGTGELFFGEGSRLTVL.

This clone was observed a few times. The chain uses TRBV6-5 and TRBJ2-5; TRBD1 agrees at 10 bases. In germline, CDR1 is MNHEY, CDR2 SVGAGI. The junction had 10 bases not matched to a gene; V was cut back by 2 bases and J by 10 bases. This CDR3 has 15 residues. CDR3 residues: CASSYEGTGEDDQYF. The CDR3, as DNA: TGTGCCAGCAGTTACGAGGGGACAGGGGAAGATGACCAGTACTTC.

J is TRBJ1-2 and V is TRBV2, with a possible D match to TRBD1 (6 bases). Germline values: CDR1 SNHLY, CDR2 FYNNEI. The CDR3 has 16 amino acids. Deletions cut 4 bases from V and 4 bases from J, with 19 bases between. CDR3 coding DNA: TGTGCCAGCAGTGGGGGACGTTCACAGGGCGGCTATGGCTACACCTTC. Protein sequence: CASSGGRSQGGYGYTF.

The rearrangement uses TRBV27 and TRBJ2-5; D perhaps matches TRBD2 (5 bases). Germline V lookup: CDR1 MNHEY, CDR2 SMNVEV (reference sequence). The CDR3 is made up of 13 amino acids. The V end lost 5 bases, the J end lost 5 bases, and 12 bases lay between the germline ends. The CDR3 nucleotides read TGTGCCAGCAGTCCCCGCCTAGCCGAGACCCAGTACTTC. Encoded protein: CASSPRLAETQYF.

This clone was detected only once. The chain has TRBV28 and TRBJ1-5; 10 bases align to TRBD1. Germline V gene lookup returns CDR1 MDHEN and CDR2 SYDVKM. J gave up 4 bases and V 6 bases, and 6 bases lay outside the gene matches. The CDR3 is made up of 15 amino acids. CDR3 DNA: TGTGCCAGCAGGAGGGGACAGGGGTTAAATCAGCCCCAGCATTTT. Protein sequence: CASRRGQGLNQPQHF.

This clone was observed a few times. The identical CDR3 is also encoded by other nucleotide sequences in the sample. The V gene is TRBV6-5, the J gene TRBJ2-5, with D possibly being TRBD2 (5 bases). The CDR3 extends over 11 amino acids. V dropped 5 bases and J dropped 4 bases, with 5 bases sitting between them. CDR1 and CDR2 (germline): MNHEY, SVGAGI. The CDR3 here is CASSAGETQYF. In DNA, the CDR3 is TGTGCCAGCAGTGCGGGAGAGACCCAGTACTTC.

This clone was recorded many times. Written as DNA, the CDR3 is TGTGCCAGCAGTTTATCTCCAGGGGACACTGAAGCTTTCTTT. This encodes CASSLSPGDTEAFF. The chain employs TRBV27 and TRBJ1-1; perhaps TRBD1 as D (6 bases). CDR3 size: 14 residues. Trimming removed 0 bases from V and 3 bases from J, with 8 bases in between. Germline CDR1 MNHEY, CDR2 SMNVEV (reference sequence).

This chain uses TRBV5-1 with TRBJ2-7; 7 bases match TRBD1. There are 13 residues in the CDR3. Per germline, CDR1 SGHRS and CDR2 YFSETQ. After removal of 4 bases from V and 6 bases from J, the junction contained 7 bases not matched to a gene. This chain's CDR3 is CASSGLGGFEQYF. In DNA form, the CDR3 reads TGCGCCAGCAGCGGTCTAGGGGGCTTCGAGCAGTACTTC.

The table lists this clone with a count of one. The chain links TRBV9 to TRBJ1-3; a possible D gene is TRBD1 (6 bases). Germline V gene data show CDR1 as SGDLS and CDR2 as YYNGEE. This CDR3 spans 16 amino acids. The V and J ends lost 0 bases and 0 bases respectively, with 10 bases between them. Here the CDR3 reads CASSVAGGHSGNTIYF. The CDR3 nucleotides are TGTGCCAGCAGCGTAGCCGGGGGCCACTCTGGAAACACCATATATTTT.

The chain uses TRBV28 and TRBJ1-4, with 9 bases aligning to TRBD1. Looked up from germline, CDR1 is MDHEN and CDR2 is SYDVKM. CDR3 size: 14 residues. Trimming removed 6 bases from V and 6 bases from J; junction bases left unmatched: 5. CDR3 in DNA: TGTGCCAGCAGGGAGACAGGGGGAGATGAAAAACTGTTTTTT. It encodes CASRETGGDEKLFF.